This is a list of T cell receptor beta chains from one sample in a study of low-dose radiotherapy and immunotherapy resistance in tumors. From the reads, TCRdb called clonotypes with MiXCR, one entry per CDR3 protein. The sample lists roughly 32,000 distinct CDR3 sequences, under 55% seen once, with 5.7% in the top ten. Sequenced here: PBMCs, sampled after low-dose radiotherapy plus immunotherapy. Source of these receptors: a male donor with gallbladder cancer. Each CDR3 is given with its conserved first and last residue. D genes are given only for firm matches. The size entry is marked missing in some rows and otherwise reads once, few, many or a size class.

clone_size,d_call,j_call,v_call,cdr3_nt,cdr3_aa
medium-sized,-,TRBJ2-7,TRBV3-1,TGTGCCAGCAGCCCCCCCGGGACCTACTACGAGCAGTACTTC,CASSPPGTYYEQYF
-,-,TRBJ1-5,TRBV7-6,TGTGCCAGCAGCTTAAGGTCGGGAGACCCTAGCAATCAGCCCCAGCATTTT,CASSLRSGDPSNQPQHF
-,TRBD1,TRBJ1-5,TRBV19,TGTGCCAGTAGAATCCGACAGGGGAATCAGCCCCAGCATTTT,CASRIRQGNQPQHF
-,TRBD2,TRBJ2-3,TRBV28,TGTGCCAGCAGTTACCTTAGCGGGAGGGCCGGCACAGATACGCAGTATTTT,CASSYLSGRAGTDTQYF
many,-,TRBJ2-1,TRBV28,TGTGCCAGCTCCCTCCCGCAGACCGTCTCCTACAATGAGCAGTTCTTC,CASSLPQTVSYNEQFF
-,TRBD2,TRBJ2-3,TRBV27,TGTGCCAGCAGTGCGCCGGGACTAGCGGGAGGAGATACGCAGTATTTT,CASSAPGLAGGDTQYF
many,-,TRBJ1-2,TRBV25-1,TGTGCCAGCAGTGAAGGGGAGAGCCGGGGCTACACCTTC,CASSEGESRGYTF
-,-,TRBJ1-2,TRBV14,TGTGCCAGCAGCCCATTCCGCGTTGCGGCATCTGGCTACACCTTC,CASSPFRVAASGYTF
few,-,TRBJ1-1,TRBV2,TGTGCCGGTATTGGGGGGGGCACTGAAGCTTTCTTT,CAGIGGGTEAFF
many,-,TRBJ2-7,TRBV27,TGTGCCAGCAGGGGACTCACCGAAAGCTCCTACGAGCAGTACTTC,CASRGLTESSYEQYF
-,-,TRBJ2-7,TRBV5-1,-,CASTNQTSMYLCASSRRSYEQYF
medium-sized,TRBD1,TRBJ2-1,TRBV3-1,TGTGCCAGCAGCCGCACAGGGGCTGACAATGAGCAGTTCTTC,CASSRTGADNEQFF
-,-,TRBJ2-6,TRBV7-9,TGTGCCAGCAGCTCCTCACAGAGCTCTGGGGCCAACGTCCTGACTTTC,CASSSSQSSGANVLTF
-,TRBD1,TRBJ2-7,TRBV11-3,TGTGCCAGCAGCTTGGGATCGGGGACAGGGATCTACGAGCAGTACTTC,CASSLGSGTGIYEQYF
-,TRBD2,TRBJ2-1,TRBV6-5,TGTGCCAGCAGTTACTCTAGCGGGCCCACCGATGAGCAGTTCTTC,CASSYSSGPTDEQFF
medium-sized,-,TRBJ1-5,TRBV7-8,TGTGCCAGCAGCTTAGCTATTAATTGGGGGCTCAATCAGCCCCAGCATTTT,CASSLAINWGLNQPQHF
many,-,TRBJ1-1,TRBV20-1,TGCAGTGCTAGAGTCCCGGGGGATCCTGAAGCTTTCTTT,CSARVPGDPEAFF
-,-,TRBJ2-3,TRBV24-1,TGTGCCACCAGTGATCGGGATTCTAGCACAGATACGCAGTATTTT,CATSDRDSSTDTQYF
many,TRBD1,TRBJ1-6,TRBV29-1,TGCAGCGTCCGACAGGGTGGTTCACCCCTCCACTTT,CSVRQGGSPLHF
-,TRBD1,TRBJ2-5,TRBV28,TGTGCCAGCACCCCCGGGACAGACTACGCAGAGACCCAGTACTTC,CASTPGTDYAETQYF
medium-sized,TRBD1,TRBJ2-1,TRBV5-4,TGTGCCAGCAGCTTGTTAGGACAGGGCGTAAATGAGCAGTTCTTC,CASSLLGQGVNEQFF
-,-,TRBJ1-5,TRBV5-1,TGCGCCAGCAGCTTGACTTTCAATCAGCCCCAGCATTTT,CASSLTFNQPQHF
once,TRBD2,TRBJ2-4,TRBV4-1,TGCGCCAGCAGCCGCGGGGGGCAAGCGGGAGAAAGCAAAAACATTCAGTACTTC,CASSRGGQAGESKNIQYF
many,-,TRBJ1-3,TRBV20-1,TGCAGTGCACCCACGAGAGGGCAGGGCTCTGGAAACACCATATATTTT,CSAPTRGQGSGNTIYF
medium-sized,-,TRBJ1-1,TRBV28,TGTGCCAGCAGTTTTAGGGCACGGACTGAAGCTTTCTTT,CASSFRARTEAFF
medium-sized,-,TRBJ2-5,TRBV28,TGTGCCAGCAGTTTAACGGCTCAAGAGACCCAGTACTTC,CASSLTAQETQYF
once,-,TRBJ2-2,TRBV30,TGTGCCTGGAGTTGGCAGGGAAACACCGGGGAGCTGTTTTTT,CAWSWQGNTGELFF
few,-,TRBJ2-1,TRBV24-1,TGTGCCACCAGCGTTTTCGATGAGCAGTTCTTC,CATSVFDEQFF
-,TRBD1,TRBJ1-5,TRBV6-2/TRBV6-3,TGTGCCAGCACCCCGACGGGACAGGGCGATCAGCCCCAGCATTTT,CASTPTGQGDQPQHF
many,-,TRBJ2-7,TRBV6-2/TRBV6-3,TGTGCCAGCAGGGAACAGCGATGGGCGTACTACGAGCAGTACTTC,CASREQRWAYYEQYF
-,-,TRBJ2-3,TRBV18,TGTGCCAGCTCACCAGGTGGCGTCGGGGATACGCAGTATTTT,CASSPGGVGDTQYF
many,-,TRBJ2-1,TRBV30,TGTGCCTGGAGTACCCTCAGTGGGCGGTTCTTC,CAWSTLSGRFF
-,TRBD2,TRBJ2-2,TRBV14,TGTGCCAGCAGCCAAGGGACTAGCAGAACCGGGGAGCTGTTTTTT,CASSQGTSRTGELFF
-,TRBD2,TRBJ2-1,TRBV11-2,TGTGCCAGCAGCTCTACTAGCGGCTCTTATAGTGAGCAGTTCTTC,CASSSTSGSYSEQFF
many,-,TRBJ2-5,TRBV5-1,TGCGCCAGCAGCTTGGATAGCGGGACAGCGGGAGAGACCCAGTACTTC,CASSLDSGTAGETQYF
few,-,TRBJ1-5,TRBV6-2/TRBV6-3,TGTGCCAGCAGTTTTAGGCTGACGTCCCCCCAGCCCCAGCATTTT,CASSFRLTSPQPQHF
-,TRBD2,TRBJ2-1,TRBV9,TGTGCCAGCAGCGTTGGAACTAGCGGGGGGGCATTTGAGCAGTTCTTC,CASSVGTSGGAFEQFF
medium-sized,TRBD2,TRBJ2-5,TRBV9,TGTGCCAGCAGCGACGGACTAGGATCGACAGAGACCCAGTACTTC,CASSDGLGSTETQYF
-,-,TRBJ1-1,TRBV9,TGTGCCAGCAGCGTAGGCCGGGACACTGAAGCTTTCTTT,CASSVGRDTEAFF
few,-,TRBJ1-5,TRBV18,TGTGCCAGCTCACCAAATAGCAATCAGCCCCAGCATTTT,CASSPNSNQPQHF
-,TRBD1,TRBJ1-6,TRBV5-1,TGCGCCAGCAGCTCCGGGACAGGGCTTTCACCCCTCCACTTT,CASSSGTGLSPLHF